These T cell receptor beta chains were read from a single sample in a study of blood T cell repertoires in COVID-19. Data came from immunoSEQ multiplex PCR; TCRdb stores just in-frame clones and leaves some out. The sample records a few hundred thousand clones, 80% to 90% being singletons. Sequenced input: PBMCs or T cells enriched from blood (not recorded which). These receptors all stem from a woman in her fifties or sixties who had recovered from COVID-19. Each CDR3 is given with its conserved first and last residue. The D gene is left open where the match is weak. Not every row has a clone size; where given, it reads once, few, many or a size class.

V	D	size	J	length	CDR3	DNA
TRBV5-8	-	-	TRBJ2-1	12	CASSFGSHEQFF	TGTGCCAGCAGCTTTGGGAGCCATGAGCAGTTCTTC
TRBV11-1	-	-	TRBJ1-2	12	CASSITGFGYTF	TGTGCCAGCAGCATAACAGGGTTCGGCTACACCTTC
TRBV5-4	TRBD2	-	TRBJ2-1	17	CASNPPGLAGGGNEQFF	TGTGCCAGCAACCCACCTGGACTAGCGGGCGGAGGCAATGAGCAGTTCTTC
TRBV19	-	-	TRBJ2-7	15	CASSIAAGVSYEQYF	TGTGCCAGTAGTATAGCGGCAGGGGTTTCCTACGAGCAGTACTTC
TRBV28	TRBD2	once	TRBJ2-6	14	CASGGREGANVLTF	TGTGCCAGCGGCGGGAGGGAGGGGGCCAACGTCCTGACTTTC
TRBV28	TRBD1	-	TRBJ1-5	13	CAITSQGHQPQHF	TGTGCCATTACCTCACAGGGGCATCAGCCCCAGCATTTT
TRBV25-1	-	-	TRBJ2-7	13	CASSDPGYYEQYF	TGTGCCAGCAGTGACCCCGGTTACTACGAGCAGTACTTC
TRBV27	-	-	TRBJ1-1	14	CASSPNGGNTEAFF	TGTGCCAGCAGCCCCAACGGGGGGAACACTGAAGCTTTCTTT
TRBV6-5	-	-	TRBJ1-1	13	CASSYGAQEQAFF	TGTGCCAGCAGTTACGGGGCACAGGAACAGGCTTTCTTT
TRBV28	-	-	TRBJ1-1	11	CASSSPMEAFF	TGTGCCAGCAGTTCCCCCATGGAGGCTTTCTTT
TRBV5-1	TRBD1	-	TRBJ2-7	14	CASSRTGGTYEQYF	TGCGCCAGCAGCCGAACAGGGGGCACCTACGAGCAGTACTTC
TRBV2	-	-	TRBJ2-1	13	CASSVTTYNEQFF	TGTGCCAGCAGTGTGACTACCTACAATGAGCAGTTCTTC
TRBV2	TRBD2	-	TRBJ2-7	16	CASSSDSGSSLVEQYF	TGTGCCAGCAGTTCAGATAGCGGGAGTTCTTTGGTCGAGCAGTACTTC
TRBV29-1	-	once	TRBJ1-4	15	CSVELIGSRYEGLFF	TGCAGCGTTGAACTAATCGGGTCACGTTATGAGGGACTGTTTTTT
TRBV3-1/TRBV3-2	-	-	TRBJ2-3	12	CASSQPRGSQYF	TGTGCCAGCAGCCAACCCCGAGGGTCGCAGTATTTT
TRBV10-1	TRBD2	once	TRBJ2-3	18	CASSEVAGGPSITDTQYF	TGCGCCAGCAGTGAGGTAGCGGGAGGGCCCAGTATTACAGATACGCAGTATTTT
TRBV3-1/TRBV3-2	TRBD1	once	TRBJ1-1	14	CASSTGTGGTEAFF	TGTGCCAGCAGTACCGGGACAGGGGGAACTGAAGCTTTCTTT
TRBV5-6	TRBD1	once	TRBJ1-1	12	CASSDRGYEAFF	TGTGCCAGCAGCGACAGGGGATACGAAGCTTTCTTT
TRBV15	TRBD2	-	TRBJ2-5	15	CATSRELAGTETQYF	TGTGCCACCAGCAGAGAACTAGCGGGAACGGAGACCCAGTACTTC
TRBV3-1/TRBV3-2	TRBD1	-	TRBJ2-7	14	CASSRQGTTYEQYF	TGTGCCAGCAGCCGACAGGGGACGACCTACGAGCAGTACTTC
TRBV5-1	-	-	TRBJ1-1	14	CASSPSLVATEAFF	TGCGCCAGCAGCCCCTCGCTAGTTGCGACTGAAGCTTTCTTT
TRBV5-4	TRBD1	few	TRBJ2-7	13	CASSAGTEYEQYF	TGTGCCAGCAGCGCCGGGACAGAGTACGAGCAGTACTTC